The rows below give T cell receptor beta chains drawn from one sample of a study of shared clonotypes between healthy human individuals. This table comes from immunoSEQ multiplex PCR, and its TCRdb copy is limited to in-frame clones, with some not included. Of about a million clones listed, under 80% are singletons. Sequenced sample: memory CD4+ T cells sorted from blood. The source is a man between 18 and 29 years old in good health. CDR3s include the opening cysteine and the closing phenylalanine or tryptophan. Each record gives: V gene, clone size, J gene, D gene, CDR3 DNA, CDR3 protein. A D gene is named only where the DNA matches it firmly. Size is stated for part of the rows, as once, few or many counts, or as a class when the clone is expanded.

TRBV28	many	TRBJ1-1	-	TGTGCCAGCAGCCCCCCGGGTTCGAACACTGAAGCTTTCTTT	CASSPPGSNTEAFF
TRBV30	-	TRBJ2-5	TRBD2	TGTGCCTGGAGTCCGGGTTGGGAGTGGACTAGCGGACAAGAGACCCAGTACTTC	CAWSPGWEWTSGQETQYF
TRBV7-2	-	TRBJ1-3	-	TGTGCCAGCAGCTTAATTAACACCATATATTTT	CASSLINTIYF
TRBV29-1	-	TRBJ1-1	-	TGCAGCGTTGTTCGGGGAGGAATGAACACTGAAGCTTTCTTT	CSVVRGGMNTEAFF
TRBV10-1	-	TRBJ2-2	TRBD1	TGCGCCAGCAGGGGACAGGGGGCCGGGGAGCTGTTTTTT	CASRGQGAGELFF
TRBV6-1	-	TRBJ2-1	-	TGTGCCAGCCGCCACGGCGGGTACAATGAGCAGTTCTTC	CASRHGGYNEQFF
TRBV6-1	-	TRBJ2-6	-	TGTGCCAGCAGTGAAGTCTATCTCTCTGGGGCCAACGTCCTGACTTTC	CASSEVYLSGANVLTF
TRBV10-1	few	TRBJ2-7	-	TGCGCCAGCAGTGAAGGTGGATCCTACGAGCAGTACTTC	CASSEGGSYEQYF
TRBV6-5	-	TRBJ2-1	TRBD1	TGTGCCAGCAGAGAAGGGACAGGGTACAATGAGCAGTTCTTC	CASREGTGYNEQFF
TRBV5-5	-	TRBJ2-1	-	TGTGCCAGCAGCTTGGATGCGGCTAGGGGGAACAATGAGCAGTTCTTC	CASSLDAARGNNEQFF
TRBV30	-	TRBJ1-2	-	TGTGCCTGGAGTCAAGGATTGGCAGGGGAAACGTCCACCTTC	CAWSQGLAGETSTF
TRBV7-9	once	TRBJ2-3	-	TGTGCCAGCAAGAGGGATGGGACAGATACGCAGTATTTT	CASKRDGTDTQYF
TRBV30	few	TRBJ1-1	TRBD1	TGTGCCTGGAGTCCGACAGGGAAACGCACTGAAGCTTTCTTT	CAWSPTGKRTEAFF
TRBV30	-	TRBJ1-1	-	TGTGCCTGGAGAAGGACAGTAAACACTGAAGCTTTCTTT	CAWRRTVNTEAFF
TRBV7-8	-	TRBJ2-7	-	TGTGCCAGCACCCTACTAAGGGGATCCGTCTACGAGCAGTACTTC	CASTLLRGSVYEQYF
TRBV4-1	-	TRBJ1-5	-	TGCGCCAGCAGCCAAGAACCCACGGGGGCCGCTAGCAATCAGCCCCAGCATTTT	CASSQEPTGAASNQPQHF
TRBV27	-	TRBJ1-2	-	TGTGCCAGCAGTTTAACCTGGGCTAACTATGGCTACACCTTC	CASSLTWANYGYTF
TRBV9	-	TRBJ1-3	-	TGTGCCAGCAGCGTAGCAGTTTTTAACACCATATATTTT	CASSVAVFNTIYF
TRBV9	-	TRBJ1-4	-	TGTGCCAGCACCAAGGGGTTGGGTGAAAAACTGTTTTTT	CASTKGLGEKLFF
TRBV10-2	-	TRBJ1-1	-	TGCGCCAGCAGTACAATCCAGGCCTCTGAAGCTTTCTTT	CASSTIQASEAFF
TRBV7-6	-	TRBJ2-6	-	TGTGCCAGCAGCTTAGGAGGGTCCGGGGCCAACGTCCTGACTTTC	CASSLGGSGANVLTF
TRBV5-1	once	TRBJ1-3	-	TGCGCCAGCAGCCGACAGCAGTCAGGCTCTGGAAACACCATATATTTT	CASSRQQSGSGNTIYF
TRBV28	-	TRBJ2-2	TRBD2	TGTGCCAGCAGTTTTTTGGGACTAGCGAGGACCGGGGAGCTGTTTTTT	CASSFLGLARTGELFF
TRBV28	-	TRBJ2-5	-	TGTGCCAGCAGTTTAGGGGGGTTACGTGGAGAGACCCAGTACTTC	CASSLGGLRGETQYF
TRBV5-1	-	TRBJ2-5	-	TGCGCCAGCAGCAAGAACGGCGGGGGCCTTCAAGAGACCCAGTACTTC	CASSKNGGGLQETQYF
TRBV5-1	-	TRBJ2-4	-	TGCGCCAGCAGGCACGACCGCGGGGTCAAAAACATTCAGTACTTC	CASRHDRGVKNIQYF
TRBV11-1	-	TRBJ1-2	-	TGTGCCAGCAGCTTAGCGCCGGGACCCTATGGCTACACCTTC	CASSLAPGPYGYTF
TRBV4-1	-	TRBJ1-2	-	TGCGCCAGCAGCCAAGGCGAGGGTTATGGCTACACCTTC	CASSQGEGYGYTF
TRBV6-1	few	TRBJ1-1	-	TGTGCCAGCAGTGAAACCCCAGGTACCCCTGAAGCTTTCTTT	CASSETPGTPEAFF
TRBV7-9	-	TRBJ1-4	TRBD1	TGTGCCAGCAGCTCCGGGACAGGGGGTGAAAAACTGTTTTTT	CASSSGTGGEKLFF
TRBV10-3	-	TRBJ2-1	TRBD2	TGTGCCATCAGCATAGCGGGGAATGAGCAGTTCTTC	CAISIAGNEQFF
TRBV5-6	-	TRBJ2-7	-	TGTGCCAGCAGCTTTGGCCGCTACGAGCAGTACTTC	CASSFGRYEQYF
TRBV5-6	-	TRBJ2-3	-	TGTGCCAGCAGTCTGACAGATACGCAGTATTTT	CASSLTDTQYF
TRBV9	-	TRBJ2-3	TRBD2	TGTGCCAGCAGCCCGCGGGATGATGGGACTAGCGGGAGTGAAGATACGCAGTATTTT	CASSPRDDGTSGSEDTQYF
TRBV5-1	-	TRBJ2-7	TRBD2	TGCGCCAGCAGCCGCTCAAGCCCTAGCGGGAGGGCCCCAAGCTACGAGCAGTACTTC	CASSRSSPSGRAPSYEQYF
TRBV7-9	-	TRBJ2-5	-	TGTGCCAGCAGCTTAGCGGCTATACAAGAGACCCAGTACTTC	CASSLAAIQETQYF
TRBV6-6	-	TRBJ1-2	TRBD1	TGTGCCAGCATCAATTCCGGGACAGGGGGCGGTGGCTACACCTTC	CASINSGTGGGGYTF
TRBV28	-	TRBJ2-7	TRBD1	TGTGCCAGCAGTTTGGTCGGGACAGGGAATCTGTACGAGCAGTACTTC	CASSLVGTGNLYEQYF
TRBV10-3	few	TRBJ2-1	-	TGTGCCACCAACGGGGGCGAGCTTACCCGGGAGCAGTTCTTC	CATNGGELTREQFF